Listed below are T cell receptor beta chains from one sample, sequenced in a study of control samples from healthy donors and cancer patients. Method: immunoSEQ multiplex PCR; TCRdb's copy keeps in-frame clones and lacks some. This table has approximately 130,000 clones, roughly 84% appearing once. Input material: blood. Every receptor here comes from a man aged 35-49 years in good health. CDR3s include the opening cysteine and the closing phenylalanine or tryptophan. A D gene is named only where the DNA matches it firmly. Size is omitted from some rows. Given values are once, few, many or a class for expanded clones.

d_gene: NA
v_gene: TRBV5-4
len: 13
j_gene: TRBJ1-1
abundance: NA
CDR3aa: CASSLDMNTEAFF
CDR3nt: TGTGCCAGCAGCTTGGACATGAACACTGAAGCTTTCTTT

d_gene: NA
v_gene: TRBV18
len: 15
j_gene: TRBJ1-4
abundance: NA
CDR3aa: CASSTTGRAWEKLFF
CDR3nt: TGTGCCAGCTCCACGACTGGCAGGGCCTGGGAAAAACTGTTTTTT

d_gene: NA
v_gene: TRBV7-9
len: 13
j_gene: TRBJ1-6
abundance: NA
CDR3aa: CASSLGVSSPLHF
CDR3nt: TGTGCCAGCAGCTTAGGAGTTTCTTCACCCCTCCACTTT

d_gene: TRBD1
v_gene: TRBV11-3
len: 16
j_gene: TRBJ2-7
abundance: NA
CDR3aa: CASSRGGTGVSYEQYF
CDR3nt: TGTGCCAGCAGCCGAGGGGGGACAGGGGTTTCCTACGAGCAGTACTTC

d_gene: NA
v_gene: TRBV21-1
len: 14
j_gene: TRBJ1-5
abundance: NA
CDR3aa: CASSTNRVYQPQHF
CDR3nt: TGTGCCAGCAGCACAAACAGGGTTTATCAGCCCCAGCATTTT

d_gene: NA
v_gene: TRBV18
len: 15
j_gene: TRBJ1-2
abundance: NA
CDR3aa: CASSPDRQKAYGYTF
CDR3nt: TGTGCCAGCTCACCGGATCGACAGAAAGCATATGGCTACACCTTC

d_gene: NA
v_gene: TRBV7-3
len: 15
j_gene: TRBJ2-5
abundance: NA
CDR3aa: CASSFSTGVGETQYF
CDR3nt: TGTGCCAGCAGCTTTTCAACTGGTGTGGGGGAGACCCAGTACTTC

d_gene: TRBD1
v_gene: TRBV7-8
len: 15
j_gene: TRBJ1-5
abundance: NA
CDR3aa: CASSRQGGSNQPQHF
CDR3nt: TGTGCCAGCAGTCGACAGGGAGGGAGCAATCAGCCCCAGCATTTT

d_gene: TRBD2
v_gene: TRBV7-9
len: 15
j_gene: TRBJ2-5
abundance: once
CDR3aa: CASSLADPGGETQYF
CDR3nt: TGTGCCAGCAGCTTAGCGGATCCGGGGGGTGAGACCCAGTACTTC

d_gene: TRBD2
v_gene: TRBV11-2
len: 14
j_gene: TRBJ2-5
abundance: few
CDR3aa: CASSSMGLEETQYF
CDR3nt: TGTGCCAGCAGCTCCATGGGACTAGAAGAGACCCAGTACTTC

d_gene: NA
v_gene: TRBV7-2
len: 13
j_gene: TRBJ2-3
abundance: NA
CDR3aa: CASSLVYTDTQYF
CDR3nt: TGTGCCAGCAGCTTAGTGTACACAGATACGCAGTATTTT

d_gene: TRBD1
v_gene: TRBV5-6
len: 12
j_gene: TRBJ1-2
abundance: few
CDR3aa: CASSQGADGYTF
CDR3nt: TGTGCCAGCAGTCAGGGGGCTGACGGCTACACCTTC

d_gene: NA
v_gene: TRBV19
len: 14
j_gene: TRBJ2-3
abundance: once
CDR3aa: CASSISASTDTQYF
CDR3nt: TGTGCCAGTAGTATATCGGCGAGCACAGATACGCAGTATTTT

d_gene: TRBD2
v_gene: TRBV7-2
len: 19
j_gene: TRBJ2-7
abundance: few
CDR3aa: CASSLERGLFTSGVYEQYF
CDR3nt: TGTGCCAGCAGCTTAGAAAGGGGGTTATTCACTAGCGGGGTCTACGAGCAGTACTTC

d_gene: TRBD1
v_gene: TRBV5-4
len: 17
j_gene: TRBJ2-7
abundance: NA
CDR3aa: CASSLGDREEHRKEQYF
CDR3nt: TGTGCCAGCAGCTTGGGGGACAGGGAGGAACATCGAAAAGAGCAGTACTTC

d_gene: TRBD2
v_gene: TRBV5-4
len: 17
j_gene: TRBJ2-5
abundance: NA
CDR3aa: CATTKSLGGVGQETQYF
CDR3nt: TGTGCCACCACCAAAAGCTTGGGGGGGGTTGGGCAAGAGACCCAGTACTTC

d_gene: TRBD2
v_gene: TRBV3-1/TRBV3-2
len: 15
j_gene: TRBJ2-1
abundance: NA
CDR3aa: CASSWGLATYNEQFF
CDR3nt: TGTGCCAGCAGCTGGGGACTAGCCACCTACAATGAGCAGTTCTTC

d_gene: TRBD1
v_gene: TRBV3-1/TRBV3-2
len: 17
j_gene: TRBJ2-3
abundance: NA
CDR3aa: CASSPYRGSKNTDTQYF
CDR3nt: TGTGCCAGCAGCCCGTACAGGGGGAGTAAAAACACAGATACGCAGTATTTT

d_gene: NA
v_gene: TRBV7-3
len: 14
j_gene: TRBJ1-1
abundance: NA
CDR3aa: CASRAGASNTEAFF
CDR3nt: TGTGCCAGCAGGGCGGGGGCCTCGAACACTGAAGCTTTCTTT

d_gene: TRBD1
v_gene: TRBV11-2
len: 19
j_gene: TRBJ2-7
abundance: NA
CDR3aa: CASSPEAGQGSPKTYEQYF
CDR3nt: TGTGCCAGCAGCCCAGAGGCGGGACAGGGATCCCCGAAAACCTACGAGCAGTACTTC

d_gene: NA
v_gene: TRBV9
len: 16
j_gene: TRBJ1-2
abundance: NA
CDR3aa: CASSSSGTYLNYGYTF
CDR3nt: TGTGCCAGCAGCTCCTCCGGGACATACCTTAACTATGGCTACACCTTC

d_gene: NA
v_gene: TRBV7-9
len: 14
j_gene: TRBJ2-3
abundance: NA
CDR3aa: CASSLFGGSNTQYF
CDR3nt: TGTGCCAGCAGCTTATTTGGAGGGTCAAATACGCAGTATTTT

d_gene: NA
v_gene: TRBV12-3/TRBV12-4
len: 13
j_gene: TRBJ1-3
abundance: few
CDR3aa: CASSRASGNTIYF
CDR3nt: TGTGCCAGCAGTCGAGCCTCTGGAAACACCATATATTTT

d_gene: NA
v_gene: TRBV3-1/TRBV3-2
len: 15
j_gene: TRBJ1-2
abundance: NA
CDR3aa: CASSLTTGQNYGYTF
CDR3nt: TGTGCCAGCAGCCTGACAACGGGGCAGAACTATGGCTACACCTTC

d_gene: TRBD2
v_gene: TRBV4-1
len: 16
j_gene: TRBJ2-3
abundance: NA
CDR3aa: CASSRTTSPGTDTQYF
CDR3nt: TGCGCCAGCAGCCGGACGACTAGCCCGGGCACAGATACGCAGTATTTT